The clone carrying this T cell receptor (beta chain) was picked up a small number of times. The CDR3 extends over 15 amino acids. V trimming: 5 bases; J trimming: 7 bases; junction bases outside the gene matches: 10. The germline V gene has CDR1 LNHDA and CDR2 SQIVND (reference sequence). The sample originates from a study of blood T cell repertoires in COVID-19. Across the study: From T cells, B-cell-depleted T cells, or PBMCs came the material, which was cDNA or gDNA.

Per the original data handling: It was from reference gene primer amplification that nucleated cell counts were estimated. The protocol was immunoSEQ multiplex PCR, while the TCRdb copy is restricted to in-frame clones and leaves out a portion. The D gene and trimming were derived from the DNA, and the V and J assignments and clone size from that table. The top ten hold more than 10% of the sample, which has about 220,000 clones, more than 70% seen once. This chain joins TRBV19 and TRBJ1-5, with TRBD1 matching over 8 bases. This TCR was recovered from a human donor in a cohort sampled during active COVID-19. The specimen sequenced was peripheral blood. The CDR3 loop reads CASSFEGQGRQPQHF. In DNA form, the CDR3 reads TGTGCCAGTAGTTTCGAAGGACAGGGCAGACAGCCCCAGCATTTT.